This TCR beta chain is drawn from a study of OX40 agonist ivuxolimab in advanced cancers. Whole-study context: Ivuxolimab, an antibody that agonizes OX40 (CD134), was administered to the patients. In three patients, partial responses were observed, one with hepatocellular carcinoma and two with cutaneous melanoma.

V was clipped by 4 bases and J by 8 bases; unmatched bases: 10. Per germline, CDR1 KGHSH and CDR2 LQKENI. This CDR3 has 15 residues. Assay: immunoSEQ multiplex PCR; the TCRdb copy retains only in-frame clones and omits some. The table shows 65,000 to 70,000 clones, with 60% to 85% occurring only once. Findings and limits, study-wide: Doses of 0.1 to 3.0 mg/kg were accompanied by clonal expansion of CD4+ and CD8+ blood T cells by week 6.

Sampling times: baseline, cycle 4 day 1, cycle 7 day 1. This clone was found a few times. What it binds is unknown. The sequence came from an adult with an advanced solid tumor such as melanoma, head and neck, liver or kidney cancer. The sample here was CD4+ or CD8+ T cells sorted from blood, taken in a trial of the OX40 agonist ivuxolimab. The chain links TRBV18 to TRBJ2-1, with 8 bases that match TRBD1. In DNA form, the CDR3 reads TGTGCCAGCTCACAAGGGACAGGCAATAGGGATGAGCAGTTCTTC. Amino acids: CASSQGTGNRDEQFF.